This T cell receptor (beta chain) was observed in a study of low-dose radiotherapy and immunotherapy resistance in tumors. About the study: Cohort 1 patients were irradiated with 0.5 Gy fractions every 2 weeks to 6.5 Gy total.

Time point: after trial treatment. As to treatment: LDRT plus nivolumab, ipilimumab, low-dose cyclophosphamide and aspirin (RACIN trial). Both TCRalpha and TCRbeta chains were reverse transcribed with V-gene-specific primers. TCRs underwent approximately 20 PCR cycles of amplification with a constant-region primer and V-primer adapter. Using its own MiXCR run on the reads, TCRdb lists one record per CDR3 protein. This repertoire shows fewer than 110,000 distinct CDR3 sequences, roughly 20% found once; its top ten account for roughly 4.3%. V shed 4 bases and J 3 bases; nucleotides not matched to a gene: 12. The length of the CDR3 is 18 residues. Germline V gene sequence: CDR1 LNHDA, CDR2 SQIVND (reference sequence).

The TCR was taken from a male donor with prostate cancer. Sequences were derived from PBMCs, sampled after low-dose radiotherapy plus immunotherapy. The chain carries TRBV19 and TRBJ2-5; TRBD2 matches at 12 bases. The CDR3 here is CASSRPASGGAFEETQYF. Written as DNA, the CDR3 is TGTGCCAGTAGTAGGCCCGCTAGCGGGGGGGCCTTCGAAGAGACCCAGTACTTC.